Given below is one TCR beta chain in context. Germline is not matched at one junction end, which may reflect a read error. The data originate from a study of radiotherapy plus CTLA-4 blockade in lung cancer. Using immunoSEQ multiplex PCR, the repertoire was profiled, and TCRdb retains in-frame clones only, with some absent. Of tens of thousands of clones listed, around 70% are singletons. Germline assignment: CDR1 SSHAT and CDR2 FNYEAQ (reference sequence). The CDR3 is 16 residues long. Sequencing was performed on peripheral blood, taken from a patient treated with radiotherapy plus ipilimumab. The receptor comes from a human donor with non-small cell lung cancer who had stable disease on radiotherapy plus ipilimumab. The gene calls are TRBV7-7 and TRBJ2-1; maybe TRBD2 (5 bases). CDR3 in DNA: TGTGCTAGCAGCTTAAACTCTCTAGCCACATACAATGAGCAGTTCTTC. Residues: CASSLNSLATYNEQFF.